The 21 T cell receptor beta chains given below trace back to one sample, sequenced in a study of Graves' ophthalmopathy and Graves' hyperthyroidism. Amplified TCR beta CDR3 regions were obtained using RNA transcripts as template. RT-PCR was first run with HTBI primers, then multiplex PCR in a second round. TCRdb reanalysed the multiplex PCR reads using MiXCR and keeps one entry per CDR3 protein. The sample has 170,000 or so distinct CDR3 sequences, less than 45% seen once; the top ten hold around 5.8%. The sequenced sample was peripheral blood. All receptors come from a woman in her forties with Graves' ophthalmopathy.

The chain has TRBV28 and TRBJ1-6; TRBD1 might be the D (5 bases). Trimming removed 4 bases at V and 9 bases at J, with 19 bases between. Germline CDR1 and CDR2: MDHEN and SYDVKM. This CDR3 comprises 16 residues. The CDR3 is CASSSSSWGLISPLHF. CDR3 coding DNA: TGTGCCAGCAGTTCGAGCTCTTGGGGCCTGATTTCACCCCTCCACTTT.

At least ten counts were recorded for this clonotype. DNA for the CDR3: TGTGCCAGCAGTTTGACAGCAGATGGCTACACCTTC. Translation: CASSLTADGYTF. This chain uses TRBV6-5 with TRBJ1-2; TRBD1 might be the D (5 bases). Trimming stripped 4 bases from V and 6 bases from J, with 9 bases between. The germline CDR1 and CDR2 sequences are MNHEY and SVGAGI. This CDR3 has 12 residues.

Many counts were recorded for this clonotype. The CDR3 region is CASSLGPSAYEQYF. The CDR3 nucleotides are TGTGCCAGCAGCTTAGGACCTTCGGCCTACGAGCAGTACTTC. This rearrangement joins TRBV7-3 to TRBJ2-7; D unresolved. The CDR3 extends over 14 amino acids. V lost 2 bases and J 2 bases, leaving 10 bases between the germline ends. The germline CDR1 and CDR2 sequences are SGHTA and FQGTGA.

In this sample, this clonotype turned up many times. The chain is built from TRBV7-2 and TRBJ2-5; no clear D gene. CDR3 length: 13 amino acids. Looked up from germline, CDR1 is SGHTA and CDR2 is FQGNSA. Trimming shortened V by 2 bases and J by 5 bases, and 9 bases separated the two germline ends. The CDR3 DNA sequence: TGTGCCAGCAGCTTAAATTTAGGGGAGACCCAGTACTTC. Its translation is CASSLNLGETQYF.

J is TRBJ2-4 and V is TRBV6-1, with 9 bases fitting TRBD1. Germline CDR1 and CDR2: MNHNS and SASEGT. The CDR3 totals 15 residues. With V trimmed by 5 bases and J by 2 bases, 4 bases remained unmatched. CDR3 in amino acids: CASSTTGGTKNIQYF. Written as DNA, the CDR3 is TGTGCCAGCAGTACGACAGGGGGAACCAAAAACATTCAGTACTTC.

This chain connects TRBV6-5 to TRBJ2-5, with D tentatively TRBD1 or TRBD2 (5 bases each). CDR3 length: 13 amino acids. V was pared by 4 bases and J by 5 bases, with 11 bases between. Germline-derived CDR1 and CDR2 are MNHEY and SVGAGI. The CDR3, as DNA: TGTGCCAGCAGTTTTGGGGGATTGGAGACCCAGTACTTC. Protein sequence: CASSFGGLETQYF.

This clonotype was seen at least ten times. The V and J genes are TRBV15 and TRBJ1-5; D remains ambiguous. The CDR3 contains 13 residues. The V end was cut by 5 bases, the J end by 4 bases, with 9 bases between. Germline V gene lookup returns CDR1 LNHNV and CDR2 YYDKDF (reference sequence). CDR3 DNA: TGTGCCACCAGCGCAACGTTAAATCAGCCCCAGCATTTT. As protein: CATSATLNQPQHF.

This clonotype was found many times. The chain combines TRBV6-5 with TRBJ2-7, with 9 bases fitting TRBD2. The CDR3 contains 14 residues. The V segment lost 7 bases and the J segment 2 bases; nucleotides outside the gene matches: 6. Per germline, CDR1 MNHEY and CDR2 SVGAGI. CDR3 protein: CASIRGGATYEQYF. In DNA form, the CDR3 reads TGTGCCAGCATCCGCGGGGGGGCCACCTACGAGCAGTACTTC.

CDR3 amino acids: CASSYPTFRGSSSYEQYF. The CDR3 DNA reads TGTGCCAGCAGTTACCCAACTTTCCGGGGGAGTTCGTCCTACGAGCAGTACTTC. The V and J genes are TRBV6-2 or TRBV6-3 and TRBJ2-7; tentatively, D is TRBD2 (6 bases). V lost 2 bases to trimming and J lost 1 base, with 21 bases between them. Per germline, CDR1 MNHEY and CDR2 SVGEGT. The CDR3 totals 18 residues.

CDR3 sequence (DNA): TGTGCCAGCACCCTGGGAGCCGGGACAGGGCACATCAATCAGCCCCAGCATTTT. It encodes CASTLGAGTGHINQPQHF. The J gene is TRBJ1-5, the V gene TRBV6-2 or TRBV6-3; 9 nucleotides align to TRBD1. The CDR3 spans 18 residues. V shed 7 bases and J 3 bases; nucleotides not matched to a gene: 16. The germline gives CDR1 MNHEY, CDR2 SVGEGT.

The chain combines TRBV19 with TRBJ2-5; the D gene is possibly TRBD1 (6 bases). CDR3 length: 16 residues. With 2 bases removed from V and 4 bases from J, the gap between germline ends came to 17 bases. CDR1 and CDR2 from the germline V gene are LNHDA and SQIVND (reference sequence). CDR3 sequence: CASSINHWTAGETQYF. CDR3 bases: TGTGCCAGTAGTATAAACCACTGGACAGCAGGAGAGACCCAGTACTTC.

This clonotype was detected many times. The chain is built from TRBV6-1 and TRBJ1-2, with a tentative D call TRBD1 (6 bases). Trimming left V 4 bases short and J 3 bases short, with 9 bases between. The germline V gene has CDR1 MNHNS and CDR2 SASEGT. The CDR3 is made up of 13 amino acids. The CDR3 loop reads CASSGRGHYGYTF. The CDR3 DNA follows: TGTGCCAGCAGTGGCAGGGGCCACTATGGCTACACCTTC.

This clonotype was seen at least ten times. This sequence joins TRBV19 and TRBJ1-6, with D perhaps TRBD1 (6 bases). The CDR3 runs to 13 residues. Per the germline V gene, CDR1 is LNHDA and CDR2 is SQIVND (reference sequence). The V end was cut by 10 bases, the J end by 10 bases, with 17 bases between. In nucleotides, the CDR3 is TGTGCCACCTCGGACAGAGGGAACTCACCCCTCCACTTT. Its translation: CATSDRGNSPLHF. The variable domain in full, completed from reference TRBV19 and TRBJ1-6, reads DGGITQSPKYLFRKEGQNVTLSCEQNLNHDAMYWYRQDPGQGLRLIYYSQIVNDFQKGDIAEGYSVSREKKESFPLTVTSAQKNPTAFYLCATSDRGNSPLHFGNGTRLTVT.

This clonotype has just a few counts. The genes are TRBV6-5 and TRBJ2-5; D not certain. Per the germline V gene, CDR1 is MNHEY and CDR2 is SVGAGI. V dropped 3 bases and J dropped 0 bases, with 20 bases sitting between them. There are 18 residues in the CDR3. The CDR3 sequence is CASSYRAGQASYQETQYF. CDR3 coding DNA: TGTGCCAGCAGTTATCGGGCAGGCCAGGCCAGCTACCAAGAGACCCAGTACTTC.

The rearrangement uses TRBV7-3 and TRBJ2-6, with D unclear. Between the trimmed V and J ends, which lost 5 bases and 1 base, there was a span of 9 bases. The CDR3 sequence is 15 residues long. Germline V CDR1 and CDR2: SGHTA, FQGTGA. CDR3 residues: CASSVQPSGANVLTF. CDR3 bases: TGTGCCAGCAGCGTTCAACCATCTGGGGCCAACGTCCTGACTTTC.

The table lists this clonotype with many counts. Its ends do not fully match the called genes, so a read error is possible. The V gene is TRBV11-2, the J gene TRBJ2-7; TRBD1 matches 9 bases. This CDR3 is 14 amino acids long. CDR1 and CDR2 (germline): SGHAT, FQNNGV. Here the CDR3 reads CASSVEGQGSEQYF. The CDR3 DNA reads TGTGCCAGCAGCGTAGAGGGACAGGGCTCCGAGCAGTACTTC.

This clonotype appeared many times. The chain is built from TRBV2 and TRBJ1-5; 7 bases align to TRBD1. The germline V gene encodes CDR1 SNHLY and CDR2 FYNNEI. V gave up 5 bases and J gave up 8 bases; unmatched junction bases: 9. CDR3 length equals 14 residues. The CDR3 sequence: CASSPRQGPEPQHF. The CDR3 DNA is TGTGCCAGCAGTCCCCGACAGGGCCCGGAGCCCCAGCATTTT.

There are many counts of this clonotype. The V call is TRBV6-2 or TRBV6-3, the J call TRBJ2-4, with 9 bases aligning to TRBD2. There are 18 residues in the CDR3. V trimming: 6 bases; J trimming: 0 bases; junction bases outside the gene matches: 12. In germline, CDR1 is MNHEY, CDR2 SVGEGT. The CDR3 spells CASSRPATSGLAKNIQYF. For the CDR3, the DNA is TGTGCCAGCAGCCGACCCGCGACTAGCGGACTAGCCAAAAACATTCAGTACTTC.

This clonotype was observed once. The V gene is TRBV3-1, the J gene TRBJ2-5, with TRBD2 matching 8 bases. This CDR3 contains 17 residues. Trimming at V came to 2 bases and at J to 5 bases, leaving 13 bases not matched to a gene. CDR1 and CDR2 from the germline V gene are LGHDT and YNNKEL (reference sequence). The CDR3 loop is CASSQRFSREEGETQYF. CDR3 DNA: TGTGCCAGCAGCCAACGGTTCTCGCGGGAGGAGGGGGAGACCCAGTACTTC.

The gene calls are TRBV11-2 and TRBJ1-5; 9 positions match TRBD1. This CDR3 has 17 residues. The germline CDR1 and CDR2 sequences are SGHAT and FQNNGV. The V gene end was trimmed by 5 bases and the J gene end by 3 bases; junction bases not matched to a gene: 11. The CDR3 here is CASSHHTGTGFNQPQHF. The CDR3 DNA sequence: TGTGCCAGCAGCCACCATACCGGGACAGGGTTCAATCAGCCCCAGCATTTT. Drawing the rest from reference TRBV11-2 and TRBJ1-5, the complete variable domain is EAGVAQSPRYKIIEKRQSVAFWCNPISGHATLYWYQQILGQGPKLLIQFQNNGVVDDSQLPKDRFSAERLKGVDSTLKIQPAKLEDSAVYLCASSHHTGTGFNQPQHFGDGTRLSIL.

This clonotype was detected only once. This chain uses TRBV5-1 with TRBJ1-2; TRBD1 matches 7 bases. Germline V CDR1 and CDR2: SGHRS, YFSETQ. Trimming cost V 5 bases and J 3 bases; bases outside gene matches: 4. The CDR3 is made up of 13 amino acids. CDR3 amino acids: CASRSRGDYGYTF. CDR3 nucleotide sequence: TGCGCCAGCAGATCCAGGGGGGACTATGGCTACACCTTC.